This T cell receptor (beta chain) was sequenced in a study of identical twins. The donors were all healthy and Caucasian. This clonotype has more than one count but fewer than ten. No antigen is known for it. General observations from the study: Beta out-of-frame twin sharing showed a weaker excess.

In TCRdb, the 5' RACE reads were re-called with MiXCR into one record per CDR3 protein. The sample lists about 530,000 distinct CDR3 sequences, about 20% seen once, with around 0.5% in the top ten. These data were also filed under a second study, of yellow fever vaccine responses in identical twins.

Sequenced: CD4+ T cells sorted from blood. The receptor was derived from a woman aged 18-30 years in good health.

CDR3: CASRETLNTGELFF. DNA for the CDR3: TGTGCCAGCAGGGAGACCTTGAACACCGGGGAGCTGTTTTTT. J is TRBJ2-2 and V is TRBV6-1, with unresolved D. Germline loops: CDR1 MNHNS, CDR2 SASEGT. The CDR3 runs to 14 residues. Trimming stripped 6 bases from V and 1 base from J, with 9 bases between.